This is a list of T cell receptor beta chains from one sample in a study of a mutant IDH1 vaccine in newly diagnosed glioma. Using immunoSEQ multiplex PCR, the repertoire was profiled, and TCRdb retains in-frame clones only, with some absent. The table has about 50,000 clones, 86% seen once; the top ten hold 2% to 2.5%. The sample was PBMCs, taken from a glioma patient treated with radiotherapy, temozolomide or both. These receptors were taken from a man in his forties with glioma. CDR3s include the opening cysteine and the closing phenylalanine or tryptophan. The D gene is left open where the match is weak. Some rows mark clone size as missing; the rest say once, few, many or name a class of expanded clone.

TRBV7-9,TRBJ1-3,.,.,CASSRPPYAIYF,TGTGCCAGCAGTAGACCTCCATACGCCATATATTTT
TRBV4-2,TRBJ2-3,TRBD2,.,CASSHPGLAGAVPDTQYF,TGTGCCAGCAGCCACCCTGGACTAGCGGGAGCGGTCCCAGATACGCAGTATTTT
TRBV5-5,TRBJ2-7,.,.,CASSSPQPASF,TGTGCCAGCAGCTCCCCGCAGCCTGCGTCCTTC
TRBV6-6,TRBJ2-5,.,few,CASITSPVAAKETQYF,TGTGCCAGCATCACAAGTCCCGTAGCTGCGAAGGAGACCCAGTACTTC
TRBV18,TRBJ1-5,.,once,CASSRGPGSDQPQHF,TGTGCCAGCTCACGGGGCCCCGGGTCCGACCAGCCCCAGCATTTT
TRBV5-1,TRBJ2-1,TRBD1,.,CASSLGDRGVGNEQFF,TGCGCCAGCAGCTTGGGAGACAGGGGGGTCGGGAATGAGCAGTTCTTC
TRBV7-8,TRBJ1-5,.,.,CASNHYSDQPQHF,TGTGCCAGCAACCACTATTCGGATCAGCCCCAGCATTTT
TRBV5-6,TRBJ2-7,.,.,CASRRTGTYYEQYF,TGTGCCAGCAGACGAACCGGGACCTACTACGAGCAGTACTTC
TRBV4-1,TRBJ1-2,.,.,CASSQPSGIGAGYTF,TGCGCCAGCAGCCAGCCCTCAGGGATCGGGGCTGGCTACACCTTC
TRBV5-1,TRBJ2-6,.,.,CASRHSPGANVLTF,TGCGCCAGCCGACATTCGCCTGGGGCCAACGTCCTGACTTTC
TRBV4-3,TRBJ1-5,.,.,CASSQDRARNQPQHF,TGCGCCAGCAGCCAAGATAGGGCCCGCAATCAGCCCCAGCATTTT
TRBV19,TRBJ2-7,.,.,CASSPGGPYEQYF,TGTGCCAGTAGTCCAGGTGGTCCCTACGAGCAGTACTTC
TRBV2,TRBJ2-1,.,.,CASSDNEQFF,TGTGCCAGCAGTGACAATGAGCAGTTCTTC
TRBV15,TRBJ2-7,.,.,CATSREGGGLYEQYF,TGTGCCACCAGCAGAGAGGGTGGGGGCCTCTACGAGCAGTACTTC
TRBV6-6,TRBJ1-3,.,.,CASGGPTAGNTIYF,TGTGCCAGCGGCGGTCCGACCGCTGGAAACACCATATATTTT
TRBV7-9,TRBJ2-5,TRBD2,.,CASIRPAGGKETQYF,TGTGCCAGCATCCGTCCGGCGGGAGGAAAAGAGACCCAGTACTTC
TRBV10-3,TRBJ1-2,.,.,CAISESPNRVPNYGYTF,TGTGCCATCAGTGAATCACCAAACAGGGTTCCGAACTATGGCTACACCTTC
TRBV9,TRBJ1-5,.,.,CASSPSHSNQPQHF,TGTGCCAGCAGCCCGAGCCATAGCAATCAGCCCCAGCATTTT
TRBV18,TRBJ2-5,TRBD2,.,CASSPPGLAEETQYF,TGTGCCAGCTCACCACCGGGACTAGCGGAAGAGACCCAGTACTTC
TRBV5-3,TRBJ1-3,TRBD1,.,CARRDRVENTIYF,TGTGCCAGAAGAGACAGGGTTGAAAACACCATATATTTT
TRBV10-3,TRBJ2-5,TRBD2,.,CAISERGSGRALETQYF,TGTGCCATCAGTGAGCGGGGGAGCGGGAGGGCCTTGGAGACCCAGTACTTC
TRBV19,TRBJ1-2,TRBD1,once,CASRAWAGQDYNYGYTF,TGTGCCAGCCGAGCCTGGGCAGGACAGGACTATAACTATGGCTACACCTTC
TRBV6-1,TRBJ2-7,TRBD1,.,CASHPPGQIATEYF,TGTGCCAGCCATCCTCCGGGACAGATCGCAACTGAGTACTTC
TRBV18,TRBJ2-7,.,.,CASSTGVGYEQYF,TGTGCCAGCTCCACGGGTGTAGGTTACGAGCAGTACTTC
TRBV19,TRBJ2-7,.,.,CATWGPSTYEQYF,TGTGCCACGTGGGGACCCTCCACCTACGAGCAGTACTTC
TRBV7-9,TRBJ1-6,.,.,CASSLGGWGDNSPLHF,TGTGCCAGCAGCTTAGGAGGTTGGGGGGACAATTCACCCCTCCACTTT
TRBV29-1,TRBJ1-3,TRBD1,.,CSVAGTGIIYF,TGCAGCGTTGCGGGGACAGGGATCATATATTTT
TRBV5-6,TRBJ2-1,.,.,CASSGGTLSSYNEQFF,TGTGCCAGCAGCGGGGGGACCCTTAGCTCCTACAATGAGCAGTTCTTC
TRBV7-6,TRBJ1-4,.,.,CASSFSDGEKLFF,TGTGCCAGCAGCTTTTCAGACGGCGAAAAACTGTTTTTT
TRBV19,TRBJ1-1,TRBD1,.,CASRFTGGAEAFF,TGTGCCAGTAGGTTCACAGGGGGTGCTGAAGCTTTCTTT
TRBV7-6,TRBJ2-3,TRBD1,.,CASSARDSSTDTQYF,TGTGCCAGCAGCGCCCGGGACAGTAGCACAGATACGCAGTATTTT
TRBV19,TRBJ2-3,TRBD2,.,CASSPGLGSTDTQYF,TGTGCCAGTTCCCCCGGACTAGGAAGCACAGATACGCAGTATTTT
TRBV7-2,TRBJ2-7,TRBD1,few,CASSQDRGSVEQYF,TGTGCCAGCAGCCAGGACAGGGGGTCCGTCGAGCAGTACTTC
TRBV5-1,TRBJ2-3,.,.,CASSYTDTQYF,TGCGCCAGCAGCTACACAGATACGCAGTATTTT
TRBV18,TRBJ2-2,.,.,CASSARDPGTGELFF,TGTGCCAGCTCAGCTCGGGACCCTGGTACCGGGGAGCTGTTTTTT
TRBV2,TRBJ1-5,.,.,CASRKGGNQPQHF,TGTGCCAGCAGGAAGGGAGGGAATCAGCCCCAGCATTTT
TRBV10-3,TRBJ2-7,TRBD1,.,CAIGVPGQGGYEQYF,TGTGCCATCGGAGTCCCGGGACAGGGGGGTTACGAGCAGTACTTC
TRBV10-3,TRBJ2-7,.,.,CAIKEASYEQYF,TGTGCCATCAAAGAAGCTTCCTACGAGCAGTACTTC
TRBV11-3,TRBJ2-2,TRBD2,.,CASSFRLGRGTGELFF,TGTGCCAGCAGCTTTCGTCTGGGGAGGGGAACCGGGGAGCTGTTTTTT
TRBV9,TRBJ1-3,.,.,CASSVTYYSGNTIYF,TGTGCCAGCAGCGTCACCTACTACTCTGGAAACACCATATATTTT
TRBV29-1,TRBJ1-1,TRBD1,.,CSVAGQANTEAFF,TGCAGCGTGGCGGGACAGGCGAACACTGAAGCTTTCTTT
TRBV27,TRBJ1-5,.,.,CASSLLRNQPQHF,TGTGCCAGCAGTTTACTTCGGAATCAGCCCCAGCATTTT
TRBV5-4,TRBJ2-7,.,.,CASSLSGQLYEQYF,TGTGCCAGCAGCCTCTCAGGACAGCTGTACGAGCAGTACTTC
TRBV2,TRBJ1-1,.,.,CASFLEASTEAFF,TGTGCCAGTTTCTTGGAGGCTTCCACTGAAGCTTTCTTT
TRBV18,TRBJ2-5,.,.,CASSRRQEQETQYF,TGTGCCAGCTCACGACGACAGGAGCAAGAGACCCAGTACTTC
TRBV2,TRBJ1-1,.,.,CASRQDVNTEAFF,TGTGCCAGCAGGCAAGACGTGAACACTGAAGCTTTCTTT
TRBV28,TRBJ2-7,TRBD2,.,CASSLPSGRPAYEQYF,TGTGCCAGCAGTTTGCCTAGCGGGAGGCCCGCCTACGAGCAGTACTTC
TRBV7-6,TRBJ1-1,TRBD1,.,CASSSDRDTEAFF,TGTGCCAGCAGCTCCGACAGGGACACTGAAGCTTTCTTT
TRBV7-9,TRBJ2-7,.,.,CASSYGTYEQYF,TGTGCCAGCAGCTACGGAACCTACGAGCAGTACTTC
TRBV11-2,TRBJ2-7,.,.,CASSFQLSEQYF,TGTGCCAGCAGCTTCCAGCTTTCCGAGCAGTACTTC
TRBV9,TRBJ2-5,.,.,CASSQTPLAQETQYF,TGTGCCAGCAGCCAAACACCACTAGCCCAAGAGACCCAGTACTTC
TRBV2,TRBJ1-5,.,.,CASRQTGNPNQPQHF,TGTGCCAGCAGACAAACAGGGAACCCCAATCAGCCCCAGCATTTT
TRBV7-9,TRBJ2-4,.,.,CASSHWGARAKNIQYF,TGTGCCAGCAGCCATTGGGGGGCGAGGGCCAAAAACATTCAGTACTTC
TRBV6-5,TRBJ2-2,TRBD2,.,CASKRSGSNGELFF,TGTGCCTCTAAGCGCAGCGGGAGTAACGGGGAGCTGTTTTTT
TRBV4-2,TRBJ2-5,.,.,CASSPRQDQETQYF,TGTGCCAGCAGCCCCCGGCAGGACCAAGAGACCCAGTACTTC
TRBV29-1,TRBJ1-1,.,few,CSAYPALATEAFF,TGCAGCGCCTACCCAGCGTTGGCCACTGAAGCTTTCTTT
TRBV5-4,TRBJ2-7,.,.,CASSLGGITYEQYF,TGTGCCAGCAGCTTGGGGGGGATTACCTACGAGCAGTACTTC